A selection of T cell receptor beta chains follows, all from one sample in a study of T cells in Graves' hyperthyroidism and ophthalmopathy. TCRdb itself ran the multiplex PCR reads through MiXCR, one entry per CDR3 protein. The data show 300,000 to 450,000 distinct CDR3 sequences, with around 18% seen just once and 15% to 18% held by the top ten. Sample: blood. These receptors originate from a woman aged 40 to 49 with Graves' ophthalmopathy. The CDR3 runs from the conserved cysteine through the conserved F or W. The D gene is left open where the match is weak. The size entry is marked missing in some rows and otherwise reads once, few, many or a size class.

J gene: TRBJ2-7
D gene: TRBD1
clone size: many
V gene: TRBV6-2/TRBV6-3
CDR3 DNA: TGTGCCAGCAGATCCCCCCCCGGACAGGCAACCTACGAGCAGTACTTC
CDR3 protein: CASRSPPGQATYEQYF

J gene: TRBJ1-2
D gene: TRBD1
clone size: NA
V gene: TRBV27
CDR3 DNA: TGTGCCAGCAGTAGGGGACAGCCCTATGGCTACACCTTC
CDR3 protein: CASSRGQPYGYTF

J gene: TRBJ1-5
D gene: NA
clone size: many
V gene: TRBV18
CDR3 DNA: TGTGCCAGCTCTCGGCAGGGAGACGGCAATCAGCCCCAGCATTTT
CDR3 protein: CASSRQGDGNQPQHF

J gene: TRBJ2-7
D gene: NA
clone size: many
V gene: TRBV6-2/TRBV6-3
CDR3 DNA: TGTGCCAGCAGCTCGAGGACCTACGAGCAGTACTTC
CDR3 protein: CASSSRTYEQYF

J gene: TRBJ2-5
D gene: TRBD2
clone size: many
V gene: TRBV28
CDR3 DNA: TGTGCCAGCAGTGCACTAGCGGGAGGGACTAGGGCGGAGACCCAGTACTTC
CDR3 protein: CASSALAGGTRAETQYF

J gene: TRBJ2-7
D gene: NA
clone size: many
V gene: TRBV12-3/TRBV12-4
CDR3 DNA: TGTGCCAGCAGTTTGAGGGGCGAGCAGTACTTC
CDR3 protein: CASSLRGEQYF

J gene: TRBJ2-5
D gene: NA
clone size: many
V gene: TRBV24-1
CDR3 DNA: TGTGCCACCAGTGTGGGAGGCGACCAGCAAGAGACCCAGTACTTC
CDR3 protein: CATSVGGDQQETQYF

J gene: TRBJ2-2
D gene: NA
clone size: NA
V gene: TRBV6-2/TRBV6-3
CDR3 DNA: TGTGCCAGCAGTTACTGGGGCATTCGATCTCGCTCGAACACCGGGGAGCTGTTTTTT
CDR3 protein: CASSYWGIRSRSNTGELFF

J gene: TRBJ2-7
D gene: NA
clone size: many
V gene: TRBV28
CDR3 DNA: TGTGCCAGCACCTCCCTGGGGAACTACGAGCAGTACTTC
CDR3 protein: CASTSLGNYEQYF

J gene: TRBJ1-1
D gene: NA
clone size: many
V gene: TRBV6-5
CDR3 DNA: TGTGCCAGCAGTTACCCCTCTAGCACTGAAGCTTTCTTT
CDR3 protein: CASSYPSSTEAFF

J gene: TRBJ1-1
D gene: NA
clone size: many
V gene: TRBV12-3/TRBV12-4
CDR3 DNA: TGTGCCAGCAGTGGGGAATACAGACTCACTGAAGCTTTCTTT
CDR3 protein: CASSGEYRLTEAFF

J gene: TRBJ2-7
D gene: NA
clone size: NA
V gene: TRBV11-2
CDR3 DNA: TGTGCCAGCAGCTTAGCGGGAACCGACGAGCAGTACTTC
CDR3 protein: CASSLAGTDEQYF

J gene: TRBJ1-1
D gene: NA
clone size: NA
V gene: TRBV2
CDR3 DNA: TGTGCCAGCAGCTTGGATTACAACACTGAAGCTTTCTTT
CDR3 protein: CASSLDYNTEAFF

J gene: TRBJ2-5
D gene: TRBD1
clone size: few
V gene: TRBV18
CDR3 DNA: TGTGCCAGCTCACCACCGACAGGGCTCAAGGAGACCCAGTACTTC
CDR3 protein: CASSPPTGLKETQYF

J gene: TRBJ1-2
D gene: NA
clone size: many
V gene: TRBV12-3/TRBV12-4
CDR3 DNA: TGTGCCAGCAGTTTGGCAGGGAACTATGGCTACACCTTC
CDR3 protein: CASSLAGNYGYTF

J gene: TRBJ1-5
D gene: NA
clone size: many
V gene: TRBV6-1
CDR3 DNA: TGTGCCAGCACCCACGGGGCGGGTTTTGATAGCAATCAGCCCCAGCATTTT
CDR3 protein: CASTHGAGFDSNQPQHF

J gene: TRBJ1-1
D gene: TRBD1
clone size: many
V gene: TRBV30
CDR3 DNA: TGTGCCTGGAATACCGACAGGGGGATTGTGAACACTGAAGCTTTCTTT
CDR3 protein: CAWNTDRGIVNTEAFF

J gene: TRBJ2-7
D gene: TRBD1
clone size: many
V gene: TRBV24-1
CDR3 DNA: TGTGCCACCAGTGAGACAGGGGGATTGGACGAGCAGTACTTC
CDR3 protein: CATSETGGLDEQYF

J gene: TRBJ2-7
D gene: NA
clone size: many
V gene: TRBV2
CDR3 DNA: TGTGCCAGCAAGAACGGGTTTCTATCCTACGAGCAGTACTTC
CDR3 protein: CASKNGFLSYEQYF

J gene: TRBJ1-1
D gene: NA
clone size: NA
V gene: TRBV12-3/TRBV12-4
CDR3 DNA: TGTGCCAGCAGTCAAAGACAGGCTGGAACTGAAGCTTTCTTT
CDR3 protein: CASSQRQAGTEAFF

J gene: TRBJ1-1
D gene: NA
clone size: NA
V gene: TRBV12-3/TRBV12-4
CDR3 DNA: TGTGCCAGCAGTTTCTTTTGGGGGGGAAACACTGAAGCTTTCTTT
CDR3 protein: CASSFFWGGNTEAFF

J gene: TRBJ1-1
D gene: NA
clone size: NA
V gene: TRBV28
CDR3 DNA: TGTGCCGGCAGAGACTTGCGGGAGAACACTGAAGCTTTCTTT
CDR3 protein: CAGRDLRENTEAFF

J gene: TRBJ2-7
D gene: TRBD1
clone size: many
V gene: TRBV30
CDR3 DNA: TGTGCCTGGAGCGATACCTGGACAGGAAGCTACGAGCAGTACTTC
CDR3 protein: CAWSDTWTGSYEQYF